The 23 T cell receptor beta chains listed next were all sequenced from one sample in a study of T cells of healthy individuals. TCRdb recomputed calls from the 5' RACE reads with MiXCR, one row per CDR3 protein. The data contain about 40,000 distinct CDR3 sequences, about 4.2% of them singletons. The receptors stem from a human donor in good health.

The CDR3 region has the DNA TGTGCCAGCAGTGAATTTCTCAGGGTCGATGAGCAGTTCTTC. It codes for CASSEFLRVDEQFF. The V call is TRBV25-1, the J call TRBJ2-1, with TRBD1 as a possible D gene (5 bases). V gave up 1 base and J gave up 8 bases, with 12 bases separating them. Germline V CDR1 and CDR2: MGHDK, SYGVNS. This CDR3 is 14 amino acids long.

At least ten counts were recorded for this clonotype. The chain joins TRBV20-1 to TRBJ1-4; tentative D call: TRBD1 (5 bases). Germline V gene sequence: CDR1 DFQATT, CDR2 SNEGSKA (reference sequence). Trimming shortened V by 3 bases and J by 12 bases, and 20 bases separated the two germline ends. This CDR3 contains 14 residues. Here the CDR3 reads CSASHSGIRGELFF. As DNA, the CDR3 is TGCAGTGCTAGTCACTCAGGGATTCGGGGGGAACTGTTTTTT.

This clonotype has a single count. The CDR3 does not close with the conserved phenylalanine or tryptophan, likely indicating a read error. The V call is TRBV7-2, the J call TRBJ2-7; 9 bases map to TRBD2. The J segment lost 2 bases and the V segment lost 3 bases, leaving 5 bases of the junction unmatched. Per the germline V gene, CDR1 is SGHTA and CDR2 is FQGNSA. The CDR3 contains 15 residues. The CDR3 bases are TGTGCCAGCAGCTTTGCGGGAGGGAACACCTACGAGCAGTACCTC. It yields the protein CASSFAGGNTYEQYL.

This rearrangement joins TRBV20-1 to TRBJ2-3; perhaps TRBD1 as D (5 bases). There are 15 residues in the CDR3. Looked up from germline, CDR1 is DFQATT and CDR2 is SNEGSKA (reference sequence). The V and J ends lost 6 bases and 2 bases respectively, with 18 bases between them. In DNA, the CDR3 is TGCAGTGCCACGGGTGGGGCTAAATACACAGATACGCAGTATTTT. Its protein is CSATGGAKYTDTQYF.

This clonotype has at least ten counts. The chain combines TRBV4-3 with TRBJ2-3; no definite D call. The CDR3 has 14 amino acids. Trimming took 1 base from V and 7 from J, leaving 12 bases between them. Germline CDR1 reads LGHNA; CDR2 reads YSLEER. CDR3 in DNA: TGCGCCAGCAGCCAAGCGTCTGGATTTTATACGCAGTATTTT. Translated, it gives CASSQASGFYTQYF.

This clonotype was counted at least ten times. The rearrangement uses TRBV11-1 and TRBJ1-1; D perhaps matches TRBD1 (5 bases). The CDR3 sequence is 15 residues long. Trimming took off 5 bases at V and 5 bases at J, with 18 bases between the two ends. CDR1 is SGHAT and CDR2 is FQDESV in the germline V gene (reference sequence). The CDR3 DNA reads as TGTGCCAGCAGCCCCTACGGAGGGGACGGGACTGAAGCTTTCTTT. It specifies CASSPYGGDGTEAFF.

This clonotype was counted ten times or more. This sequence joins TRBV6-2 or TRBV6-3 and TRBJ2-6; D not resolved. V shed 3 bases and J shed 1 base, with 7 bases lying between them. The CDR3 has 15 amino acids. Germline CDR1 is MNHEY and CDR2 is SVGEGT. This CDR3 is CASSYSSSGANVLTF. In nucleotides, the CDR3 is TGTGCCAGCAGTTATTCCAGTTCTGGGGCCAACGTCCTGACTTTC.

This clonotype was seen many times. The CDR3 DNA sequence: TGTGCCAGCACGAGACAGGGTGGAAGAGGCTACACCTTC. This sequence encodes CASTRQGGRGYTF. The genes are TRBV6-5 and TRBJ1-2; 7 positions match TRBD1. The J segment lost 8 bases and the V segment lost 7 bases, leaving 10 bases of the junction unmatched. The CDR3 runs 13 residues. The germline gives CDR1 MNHEY, CDR2 SVGAGI.

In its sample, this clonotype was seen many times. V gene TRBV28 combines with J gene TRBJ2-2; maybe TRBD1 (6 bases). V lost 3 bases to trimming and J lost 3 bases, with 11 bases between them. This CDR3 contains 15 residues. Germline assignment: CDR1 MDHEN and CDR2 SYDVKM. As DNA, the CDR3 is TGTGCCAGCAGTTTTTTTTCAGGGGACACCGGGGAGCTGTTTTTT. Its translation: CASSFFSGDTGELFF.

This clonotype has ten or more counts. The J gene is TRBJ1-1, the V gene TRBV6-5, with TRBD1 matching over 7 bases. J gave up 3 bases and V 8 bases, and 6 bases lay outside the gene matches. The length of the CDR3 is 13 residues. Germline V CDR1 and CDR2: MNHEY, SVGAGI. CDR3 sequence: CASAATGDTEAFF. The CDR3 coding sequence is TGTGCCAGCGCCGCAACAGGGGACACTGAAGCTTTCTTT.

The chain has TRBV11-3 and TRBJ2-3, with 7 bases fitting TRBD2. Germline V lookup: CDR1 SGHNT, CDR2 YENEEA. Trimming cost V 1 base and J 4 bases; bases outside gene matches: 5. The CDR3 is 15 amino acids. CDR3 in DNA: TGTGCCAGCAGCTTAGTGGCGGGAGTAGCAGATACGCAGTATTTT. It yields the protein CASSLVAGVADTQYF.

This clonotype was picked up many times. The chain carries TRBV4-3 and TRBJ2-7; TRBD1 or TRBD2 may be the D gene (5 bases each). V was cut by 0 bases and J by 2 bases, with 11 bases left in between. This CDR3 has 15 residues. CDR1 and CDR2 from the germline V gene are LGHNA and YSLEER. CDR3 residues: CASSQEGPGAYEQYF. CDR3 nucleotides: TGCGCCAGCAGCCAAGAGGGACCCGGGGCCTACGAGCAGTACTTC.

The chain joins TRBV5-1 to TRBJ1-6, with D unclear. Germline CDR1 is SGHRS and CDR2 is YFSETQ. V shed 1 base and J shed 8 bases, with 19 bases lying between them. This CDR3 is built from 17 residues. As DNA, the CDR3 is TGCGCCAGCAGCTTGTCGTCTACAGTCATCCTGCATTCACCCCTCCACTTT. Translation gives CASSLSSTVILHSPLHF.

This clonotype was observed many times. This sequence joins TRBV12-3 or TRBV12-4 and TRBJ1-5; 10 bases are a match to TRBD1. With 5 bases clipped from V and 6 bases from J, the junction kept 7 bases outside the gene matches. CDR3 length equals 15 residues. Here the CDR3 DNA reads TGTGCCAGCAGTACAGACAGGGGGCTCGGTCAGCCCCAGCATTTT. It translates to CASSTDRGLGQPQHF.

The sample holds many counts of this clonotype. The CDR3 region has the DNA TGTGCCATCAGTCCAAATAATCAGCCCCAGCATTTT. Protein sequence: CAISPNNQPQHF. The gene calls are TRBV10-3 and TRBJ1-5, with D hard to call. The germline CDR1 and CDR2 sequences are ENHRY and SYGVKD. With 5 bases removed from V and 4 bases from J, the gap between germline ends came to 6 bases. The CDR3 is 12 residues long.

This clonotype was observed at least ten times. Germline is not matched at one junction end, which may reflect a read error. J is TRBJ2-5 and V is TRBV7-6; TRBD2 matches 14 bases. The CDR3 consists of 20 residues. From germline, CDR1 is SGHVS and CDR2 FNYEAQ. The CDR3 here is CASSPAGGLAGVGLKETRYF. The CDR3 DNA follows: TGTGCCAGCAGCCCGGCGGGGGGACTAGCGGGAGTAGGTTTGAAAGAGACCCGGTACTTC. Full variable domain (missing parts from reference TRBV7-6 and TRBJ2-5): GAGVSQSPRYKVTKRGQDVALRCDPISGHVSLYWYRQALGQGPEFLTYFNYEAQQDKSGLPNDRFSAERPEGSISTLTIQRTEQRDSAMYRCASSPAGGLAGVGLKETRYFGPGTRLLVL.

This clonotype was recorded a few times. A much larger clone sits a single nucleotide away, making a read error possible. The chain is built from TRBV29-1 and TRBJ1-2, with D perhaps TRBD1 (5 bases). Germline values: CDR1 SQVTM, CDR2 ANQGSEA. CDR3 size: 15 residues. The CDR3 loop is CSVIRGFLPPYGYNF. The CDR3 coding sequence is TGCAGCGTGATTCGGGGGTTCCTTCCCCCCTATGGCTACAACTTC.

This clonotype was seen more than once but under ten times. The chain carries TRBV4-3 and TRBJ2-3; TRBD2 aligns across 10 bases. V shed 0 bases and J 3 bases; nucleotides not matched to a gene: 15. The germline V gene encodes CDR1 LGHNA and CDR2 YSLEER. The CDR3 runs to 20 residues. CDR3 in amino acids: CASSQDWAGSLAGVTDTQYF. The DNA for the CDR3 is TGCGCCAGCAGCCAAGATTGGGCGGGTAGTCTAGCGGGAGTGACAGATACGCAGTATTTT.

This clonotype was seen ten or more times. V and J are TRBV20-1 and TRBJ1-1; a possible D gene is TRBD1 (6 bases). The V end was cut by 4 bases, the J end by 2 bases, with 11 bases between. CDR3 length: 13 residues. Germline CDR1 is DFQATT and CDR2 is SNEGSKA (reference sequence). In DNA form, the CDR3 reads TGCAGTGCTACGACAGGCGTAAACACTGAAGCTTTCTTT. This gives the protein CSATTGVNTEAFF.

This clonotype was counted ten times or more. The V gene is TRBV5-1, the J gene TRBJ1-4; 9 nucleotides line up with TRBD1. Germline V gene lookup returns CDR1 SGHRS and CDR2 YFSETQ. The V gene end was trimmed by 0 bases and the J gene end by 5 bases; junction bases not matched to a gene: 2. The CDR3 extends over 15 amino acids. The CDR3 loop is CASSLAGTGNEKLFF. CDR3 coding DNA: TGCGCCAGCAGCTTGGCCGGGACAGGGAATGAAAAACTGTTTTTT.

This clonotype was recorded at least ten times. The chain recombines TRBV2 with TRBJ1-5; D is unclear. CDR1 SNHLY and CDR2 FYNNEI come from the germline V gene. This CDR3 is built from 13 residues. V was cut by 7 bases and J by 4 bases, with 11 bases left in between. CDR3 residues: CASIIGVNQPQHF. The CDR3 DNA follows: TGTGCCAGCATTATCGGGGTAAATCAGCCCCAGCATTTT.

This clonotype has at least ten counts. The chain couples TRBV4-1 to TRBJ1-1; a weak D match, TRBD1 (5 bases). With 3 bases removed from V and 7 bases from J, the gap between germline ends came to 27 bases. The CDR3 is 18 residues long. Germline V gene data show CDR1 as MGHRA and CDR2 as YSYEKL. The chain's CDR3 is CASSHRPGSLGEYSEAFF. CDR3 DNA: TGCGCCAGCAGCCATCGTCCCGGATCCCTGGGGGAATACAGTGAAGCTTTCTTT.

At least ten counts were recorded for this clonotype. DNA of the CDR3: TGCAGTGCCTCCCTAGGGACAGACTACGAGCAGTACTTC. It codes for CSASLGTDYEQYF. This rearrangement joins TRBV20-1 to TRBJ2-7; 7 positions match TRBD1. CDR1 is DFQATT and CDR2 is SNEGSKA in the germline V gene (reference sequence). Germline trimming cut 6 bases from V and 3 bases from J; bases unmatched to any gene: 8. The CDR3 is 13 amino acids.